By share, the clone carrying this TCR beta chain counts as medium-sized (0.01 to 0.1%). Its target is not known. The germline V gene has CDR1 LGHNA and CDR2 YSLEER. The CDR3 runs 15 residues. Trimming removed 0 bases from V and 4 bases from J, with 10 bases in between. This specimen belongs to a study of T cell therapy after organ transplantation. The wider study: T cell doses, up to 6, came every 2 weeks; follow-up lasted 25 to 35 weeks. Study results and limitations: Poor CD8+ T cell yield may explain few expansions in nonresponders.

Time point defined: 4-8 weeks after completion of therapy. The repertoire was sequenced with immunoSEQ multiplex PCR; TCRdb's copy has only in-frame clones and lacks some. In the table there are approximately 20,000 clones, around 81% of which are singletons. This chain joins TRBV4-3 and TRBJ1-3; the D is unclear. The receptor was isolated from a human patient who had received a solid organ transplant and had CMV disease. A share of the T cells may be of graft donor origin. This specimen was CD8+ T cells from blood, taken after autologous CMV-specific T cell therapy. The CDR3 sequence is CASSQDSNRGNTIYF. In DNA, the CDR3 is TGCGCCAGCAGCCAAGATTCTAACCGAGGAAACACCATATATTTT.